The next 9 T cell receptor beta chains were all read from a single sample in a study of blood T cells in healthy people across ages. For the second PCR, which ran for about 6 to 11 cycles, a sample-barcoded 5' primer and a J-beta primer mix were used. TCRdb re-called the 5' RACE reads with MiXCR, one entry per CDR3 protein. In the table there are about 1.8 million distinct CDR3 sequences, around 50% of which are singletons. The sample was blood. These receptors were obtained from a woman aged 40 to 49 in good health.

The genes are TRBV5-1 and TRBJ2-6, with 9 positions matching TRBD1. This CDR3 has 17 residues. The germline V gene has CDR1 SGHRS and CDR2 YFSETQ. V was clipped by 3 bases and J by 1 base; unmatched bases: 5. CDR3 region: CASSSLGTGSGANVLTF. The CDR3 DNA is TGCGCCAGCAGCTCGTTGGGGACAGGGTCTGGGGCCAACGTCCTGACTTTC.

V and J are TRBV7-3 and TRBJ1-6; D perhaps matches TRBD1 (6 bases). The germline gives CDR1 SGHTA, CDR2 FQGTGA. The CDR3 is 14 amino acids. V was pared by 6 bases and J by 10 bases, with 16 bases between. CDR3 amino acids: CASSIQGGGSPLHF. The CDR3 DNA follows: TGTGCCAGCAGTATACAGGGAGGAGGCTCACCCCTCCACTTT.

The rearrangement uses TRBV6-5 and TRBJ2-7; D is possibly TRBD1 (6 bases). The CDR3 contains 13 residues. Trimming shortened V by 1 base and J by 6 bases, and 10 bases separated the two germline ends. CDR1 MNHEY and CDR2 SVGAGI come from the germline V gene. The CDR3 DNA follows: TGTGCCAGCAGTTACTTCCGGGACACCGAGCAGTACTTC. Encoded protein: CASSYFRDTEQYF.

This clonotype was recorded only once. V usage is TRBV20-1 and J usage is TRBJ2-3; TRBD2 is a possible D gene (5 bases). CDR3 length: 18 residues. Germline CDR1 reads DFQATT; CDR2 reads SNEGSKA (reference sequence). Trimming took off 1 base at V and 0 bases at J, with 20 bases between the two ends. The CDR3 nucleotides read TGCAGTGCTAGAGCTTCGATCCTGAGGGAAGGGAGCACAGATACGCAGTATTTT. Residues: CSARASILREGSTDTQYF.

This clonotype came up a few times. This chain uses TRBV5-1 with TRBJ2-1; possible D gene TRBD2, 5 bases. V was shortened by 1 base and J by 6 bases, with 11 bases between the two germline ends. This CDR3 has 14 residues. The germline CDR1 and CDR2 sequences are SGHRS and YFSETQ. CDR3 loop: CASSLYGNLNEQFF. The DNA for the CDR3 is TGCGCCAGCAGCTTGTACGGGAATCTCAATGAGCAGTTCTTC.

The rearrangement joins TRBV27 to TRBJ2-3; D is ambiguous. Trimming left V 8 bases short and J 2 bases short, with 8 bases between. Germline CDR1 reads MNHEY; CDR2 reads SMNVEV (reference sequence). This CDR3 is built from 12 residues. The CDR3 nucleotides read TGTGCCAGCGGCGTAGACACAGATACGCAGTATTTT. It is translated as CASGVDTDTQYF.

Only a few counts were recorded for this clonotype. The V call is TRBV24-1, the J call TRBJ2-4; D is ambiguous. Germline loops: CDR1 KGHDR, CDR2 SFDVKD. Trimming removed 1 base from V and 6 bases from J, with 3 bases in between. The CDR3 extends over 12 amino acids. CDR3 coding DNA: TGTGCCACCAGTGATTTACTAAACATTCAGTACTTC. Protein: CATSDLLNIQYF.

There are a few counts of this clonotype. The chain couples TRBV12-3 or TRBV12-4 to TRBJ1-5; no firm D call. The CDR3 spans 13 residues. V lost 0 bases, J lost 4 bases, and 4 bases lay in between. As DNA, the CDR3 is TGTGCCAGCAGTTTAGCCCAGAATCAGCCCCAGCATTTT. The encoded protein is CASSLAQNQPQHF.

CDR3 in amino acids: CASSVRPGTGYTF. The CDR3 coding sequence is TGTGCCAGCAGCGTAAGGCCAGGCACTGGCTACACCTTC. The gene calls are TRBV9 and TRBJ1-2; D uncertain. The length of the CDR3 is 13 residues. Germline loops: CDR1 SGDLS, CDR2 YYNGEE. V was clipped by 1 base and J by 7 bases, with 11 bases between them.